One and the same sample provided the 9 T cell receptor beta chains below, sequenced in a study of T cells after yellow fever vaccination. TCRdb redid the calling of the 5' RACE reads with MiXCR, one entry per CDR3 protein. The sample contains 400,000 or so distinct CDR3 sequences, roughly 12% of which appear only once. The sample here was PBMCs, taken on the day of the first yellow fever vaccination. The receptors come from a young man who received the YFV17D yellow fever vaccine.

CDR3 sequence reads: CASSANSENYGYTF. The CDR3 DNA reads as TGTGCCAGCAGCGCAAATAGCGAGAACTATGGCTACACCTTC. This chain uses TRBV9 with TRBJ1-2, with D hard to call. The CDR3 is made up of 14 amino acids. Germline V lookup: CDR1 SGDLS, CDR2 YYNGEE. V shed 3 bases and J shed 2 bases, with 11 bases lying between them.

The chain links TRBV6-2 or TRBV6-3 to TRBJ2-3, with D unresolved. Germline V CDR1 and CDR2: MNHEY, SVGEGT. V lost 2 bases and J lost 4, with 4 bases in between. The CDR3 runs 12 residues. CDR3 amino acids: CASSYGSDTQYF. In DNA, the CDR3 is TGTGCCAGCAGTTACGGATCAGATACGCAGTATTTT.

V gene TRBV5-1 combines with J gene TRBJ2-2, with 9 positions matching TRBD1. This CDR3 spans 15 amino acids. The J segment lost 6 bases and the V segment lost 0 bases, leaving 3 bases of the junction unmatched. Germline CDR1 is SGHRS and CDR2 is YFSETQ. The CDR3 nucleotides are TGCGCCAGCAGCTTGGACAGGGGGCGATCCGGGGAGCTGTTTTTT. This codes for CASSLDRGRSGELFF.

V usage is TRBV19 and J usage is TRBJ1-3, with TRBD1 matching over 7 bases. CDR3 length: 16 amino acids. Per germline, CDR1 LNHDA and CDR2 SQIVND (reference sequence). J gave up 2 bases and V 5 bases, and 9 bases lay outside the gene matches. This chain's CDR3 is CASSLRGQAPGNTIYF. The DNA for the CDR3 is TGTGCCAGTAGTTTAAGAGGACAGGCACCTGGAAACACCATATATTTT.

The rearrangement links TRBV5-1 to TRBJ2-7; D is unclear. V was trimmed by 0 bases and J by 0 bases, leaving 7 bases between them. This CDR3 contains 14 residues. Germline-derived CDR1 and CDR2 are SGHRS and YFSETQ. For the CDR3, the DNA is TGCGCCAGCAGCTTGGCAATGGGCTCCTACGAGCAGTACTTC. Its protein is CASSLAMGSYEQYF.

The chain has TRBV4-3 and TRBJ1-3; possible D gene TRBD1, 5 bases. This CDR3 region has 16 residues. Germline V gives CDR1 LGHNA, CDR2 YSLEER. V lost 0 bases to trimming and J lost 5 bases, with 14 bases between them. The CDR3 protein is CASSQDGGARRNTIYF. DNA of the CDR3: TGCGCCAGCAGCCAAGATGGAGGGGCTAGGAGAAACACCATATATTTT.

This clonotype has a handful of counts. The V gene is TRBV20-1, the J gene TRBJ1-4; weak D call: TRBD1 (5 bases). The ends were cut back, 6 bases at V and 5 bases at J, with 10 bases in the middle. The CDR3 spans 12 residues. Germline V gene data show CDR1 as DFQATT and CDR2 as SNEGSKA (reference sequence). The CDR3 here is CSAIDRNEKLFF. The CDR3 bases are TGCAGTGCCATAGACAGAAATGAAAAACTGTTTTTT.

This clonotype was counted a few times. The CDR3: CASSYERESTGELFF. CDR3 DNA: TGTGCCAGCAGTTATGAGAGGGAAAGCACCGGGGAGCTGTTTTTT. V gene TRBV6-5 combines with J gene TRBJ2-2; D is possibly TRBD2 (5 bases). Per the germline V gene, CDR1 is MNHEY and CDR2 is SVGAGI. Deletions cut 3 bases from V and 4 bases from J, with 12 bases between. The length of the CDR3 is 15 residues.

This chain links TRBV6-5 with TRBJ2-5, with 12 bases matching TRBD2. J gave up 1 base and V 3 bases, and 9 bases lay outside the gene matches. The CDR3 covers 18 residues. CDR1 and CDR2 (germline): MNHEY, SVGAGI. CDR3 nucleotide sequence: TGTGCCAGCAGTTATCGGCTAGCGGGGGGGACCCGCCAAGAGACCCAGTACTTC. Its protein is CASSYRLAGGTRQETQYF.